This T cell receptor (beta chain) was captured by sequencing in a study of pediatric ulcerative colitis. Across the study: Six or seven patients showed pancolitis and two showed left-sided colitis.

Measured with immunoSEQ multiplex PCR; TCRdb has only the in-frame clones, and not every one. The profile shows roughly 30,000 clones, approximately 82% of them singletons. The sequencing sample was made of blood. This TCR came from a boy aged 5-17 years with severe ulcerative colitis.

The CDR3 DNA reads as TGCAGCGTACGGACACTGAACACTGAAGCTTTCTTT. The encoded protein is CSVRTLNTEAFF. V gene TRBV29-1 combines with J gene TRBJ1-1, with D tentatively TRBD1 (5 bases). CDR1 is SQVTM and CDR2 is ANQGSEA in the germline V gene. There are 12 residues in the CDR3. Trimming removed 6 bases at V and 0 bases at J, with 8 bases between.